One sample yielded the 12 T cell receptor beta chains listed below, sequenced in a study of cytomegalovirus exposure and HLA in healthy donors. This PCR relied on a set of 60 Vbeta primers and 13 Jbeta primers. Libraries were prepared by immunoSEQ multiplex PCR; TCRdb keeps only in-frame clonotypes and omits some of them. The sample includes about 120,000 clones, roughly 80% of them seen just once. The sample taken for sequencing was PBMCs. These receptors all stem from a female donor in good health and CMV-seropositive.

The CDR3 loop reads CASSNNLNTEAFF. The CDR3 coding sequence is TGTGCCAGCAGTAACAATTTGAACACTGAAGCTTTCTTT. The chain joins TRBV2 to TRBJ1-1; D ambiguous. The CDR3 has 13 amino acids. V dropped 5 bases and J dropped 0 bases, with 7 bases sitting between them. CDR1 SNHLY and CDR2 FYNNEI come from the germline V gene. Filled out from reference TRBV2 and TRBJ1-1, the complete variable domain reads EPEVTQTPSHQVTQMGQEVILRCVPISNHLYFYWYRQILGQKVEFLVSFYNNEISEKSEIFDDQFSVERPDGSNFTLKIRSTKLEDSAMYFCASSNNLNTEAFFGQGTRLTVV.

Comments on this clone: The same CDR3 can be traced to other DNA sequences in this sample. CDR3 sequence: CASSLQGGEKLFF. CDR3 sequence (DNA): TGTGCCAGCTCGCTACAGGGGGGTGAAAAACTGTTTTTT. The chain has TRBV18 and TRBJ1-4, with 8 bases matching TRBD1. The length of the CDR3 is 13 residues. Germline V gives CDR1 KGHSH, CDR2 LQKENI. J lost 7 bases, V lost 6 bases, and 4 bases had no gene match.

J is TRBJ2-3 and V is TRBV29-1; 8 nucleotides align to TRBD2. The CDR3 covers 21 residues. The germline V gene has CDR1 SQVTM and CDR2 ANQGSEA. J was trimmed by 1 base and V by 3 bases; bases with no gene match: 24. The CDR3 DNA sequence: TGCAGCGTTGAGTTTTCGTTTCTTCGCGGGGGGTCAATTGACGGCACAGATACGCAGTATTTT. It yields the protein CSVEFSFLRGGSIDGTDTQYF.

J is TRBJ2-7 and V is TRBV2, with TRBD1 matching over 8 bases. The CDR3 extends over 14 amino acids. After removal of 6 bases from V and 3 bases from J, the junction contained 7 bases not matched to a gene. Germline values: CDR1 SNHLY, CDR2 FYNNEI. The DNA of the CDR3 is TGTGCCAGCAGGACGGGGACAGGTGGCTACGAGCAGTACTTC. Protein product: CASRTGTGGYEQYF. Filled out from reference TRBV2 and TRBJ2-7, the complete variable domain reads EPEVTQTPSHQVTQMGQEVILRCVPISNHLYFYWYRQILGQKVEFLVSFYNNEISEKSEIFDDQFSVERPDGSNFTLKIRSTKLEDSAMYFCASRTGTGGYEQYFGPGTRLTVT.

The genes are TRBV5-1 and TRBJ2-5, with TRBD2 as a possible D gene (6 bases). The CDR3 spans 16 residues. Germline V gene lookup returns CDR1 SGHRS and CDR2 YFSETQ. The V end lost 1 base, the J end lost 2 bases, and 15 bases lay between the germline ends. This CDR3 reads CASSLRPARGQETQYF. CDR3 coding DNA: TGCGCCAGCAGCTTGAGGCCAGCACGGGGGCAAGAGACCCAGTACTTC.

This rearrangement joins TRBV7-3 to TRBJ1-1; D unclear. V lost 5 bases, J lost 5 bases, and 12 bases lay in between. This CDR3 has 13 residues. Germline CDR1 SGHTA, CDR2 FQGTGA. The CDR3 sequence: CASSLFTGTEAFF. The CDR3 nucleotides are TGTGCCAGCAGCCTCTTCACGGGGACTGAAGCTTTCTTT.

The chain carries TRBV18 and TRBJ2-4; possibly TRBD1 for D (6 bases). Trimming pared 6 bases from V and 1 base from J, leaving 16 bases between. The CDR3 covers 16 residues. Germline assignment: CDR1 KGHSH and CDR2 LQKENI. DNA of the CDR3: TGTGCCAGCTCCCATCTCCCTACAGGGGCCAAAAACATTCAGTACTTC. This sequence encodes CASSHLPTGAKNIQYF. The whole variable domain, filled in from reference TRBV18 and TRBJ2-4, reads NAGVMQNPRHLVRRRGQEARLRCSPMKGHSHVYWYRQLPEEGLKFMVYLQKENIIDESGMPKERFSAEFPKEGPSILRIQQVVRGDSAAYFCASSHLPTGAKNIQYFGAGTRLSVL.

V gene TRBV15 combines with J gene TRBJ2-6; 9 nucleotides line up with TRBD1. This CDR3 has 19 amino acids. The trim removed 0 bases at V and 0 bases at J, leaving 6 bases unmatched. Germline V gene sequence: CDR1 LNHNV, CDR2 YYDKDF (reference sequence). CDR3 residues: CATSREGQGFPSGANVLTF. CDR3 DNA: TGTGCCACCAGCAGAGAAGGACAGGGGTTCCCCTCTGGGGCCAACGTCCTGACTTTC.

The chain is built from TRBV5-4 and TRBJ2-4; 9 nucleotides align to TRBD1. This CDR3 has 19 amino acids. Looked up from germline, CDR1 is SGHNT and CDR2 is YYREEE (reference sequence). The J segment lost 3 bases and the V segment lost 0 bases, leaving 13 bases of the junction unmatched. In nucleotides, the CDR3 is TGTGCCAGCAGCTTGGAAACAGGGGGCGCAATGCTGGGCAAAAACATTCAGTACTTC. It encodes CASSLETGGAMLGKNIQYF.

The chain has TRBV7-3 and TRBJ2-6, with 7 bases identical to TRBD1. The V segment lost 5 bases and the J segment 0 bases; nucleotides outside the gene matches: 7. Germline V gene data show CDR1 as SGHTA and CDR2 as FQGTGA. The CDR3 length is 17 residues. CDR3 DNA sequence: TGTGCCAGCAGCCCCGGGACAGCATTCTCTGGGGCCAACGTCCTGACTTTC. Translation gives CASSPGTAFSGANVLTF. Full variable domain (outside the CDR3, taken from reference TRBV7-3 and TRBJ2-6): GAGVSQTPSNKVTEKGKYVELRCDPISGHTALYWYRQSLGQGPEFLIYFQGTGAADDSGLPNDRFFAVRPEGSVSTLKIQRTERGDSAVYLCASSPGTAFSGANVLTFGAGSRLTVL.

The chain has TRBV30 and TRBJ2-7, with D perhaps TRBD2 (6 bases). This CDR3 comprises 11 residues. Looked up from germline, CDR1 is GTSNPN and CDR2 is SVGIG (reference sequence). Trimming shortened V by 5 bases and J by 2 bases, and 7 bases separated the two germline ends. CDR3 bases: TGTGCCTGGGGGGAGGCCTACGAGCAGTACTTC. Its protein is CAWGEAYEQYF.

The chain has TRBV6-5 and TRBJ2-7, with 10 positions matching TRBD2. This CDR3 spans 14 amino acids. Germline trimming cut 4 bases from V and 6 bases from J; bases unmatched to any gene: 6. Germline values: CDR1 MNHEY, CDR2 SVGAGI. The DNA of the CDR3 is TGTGCCAGCAGTTCCTTAGCGGGGGGCCTCGAGCAGTACTTC. Translation gives CASSSLAGGLEQYF.